Below, 14 T cell receptor beta chains from the same sample are listed, as sequenced in a study of response to subunit inactivated influenza vaccine. TCRdb itself ran the RT-PCR reads through MiXCR, one entry per CDR3 protein. The sample holds some 800,000 distinct CDR3 sequences, 21% seen once. Material: PBMCs from blood, obtained approximately 5 days after vaccination. The receptors stem from a man aged 45-65 years who received an inactivated influenza vaccine.

This clonotype showed up just once. The CDR3 region has the DNA TGCAGCGTTGAAGATCTGGGTCCTCAATATGGCTACACCTTC. Translating gives CSVEDLGPQYGYTF. The genes are TRBV29-1 and TRBJ1-2; D not certain. The CDR3 loop spans 14 amino acids. The ends were cut back, 0 bases at V and 5 bases at J, with 13 bases in the middle. Germline V lookup: CDR1 SQVTM, CDR2 ANQGSEA.

The rearrangement uses TRBV19 and TRBJ2-1; the match to TRBD2 covers 10 bases. Germline loops: CDR1 LNHDA, CDR2 SQIVND (reference sequence). The CDR3 sequence is 16 residues long. The V segment lost 5 bases and the J segment 8 bases; nucleotides outside the gene matches: 12. The DNA of the CDR3 is TGTGCCAGTAGTCTAACCCAACGGACTAGCGGCCATGAGCAGTTCTTC. Translated, it gives CASSLTQRTSGHEQFF.

This clonotype was counted a few times. The CDR3 reads CASSLEVESRDTQYF. The CDR3 nucleotides are TGCGCCAGCAGCTTGGAGGTCGAGTCTAGGGATACGCAGTATTTT. The rearrangement uses TRBV5-1 and TRBJ2-3, with D uncertain. V was shortened by 0 bases and J by 6 bases, with 14 bases between the two germline ends. This CDR3 has 15 amino acids. Germline loops: CDR1 SGHRS, CDR2 YFSETQ.

This clonotype was counted only a few times. The chain is built from TRBV30 and TRBJ2-1; D is undetermined. The ends were cut back, 3 bases at V and 9 bases at J, with 18 bases in the middle. This CDR3 region has 14 residues. Per germline, CDR1 GTSNPN and CDR2 SVGIG (reference sequence). The CDR3 DNA reads as TGTGCCTGGAGGGGAAAAGCCTCATCTCTTGAGCAGTTCTTC. This codes for CAWRGKASSLEQFF.

The V and J genes are TRBV24-1 and TRBJ1-5; perhaps TRBD1 as D (5 bases). The V gene lost 3 bases and the J gene lost 6 bases, with 8 bases spanning the gap. The V gene's germline CDR1 is KGHDR and CDR2 SFDVKD. CDR3 length: 13 amino acids. The CDR3 is CATSDGTGQPQHF. In DNA, the CDR3 is TGTGCCACCAGTGATGGGACTGGTCAGCCCCAGCATTTT.

In its sample, this clonotype was seen a few times. This chain joins TRBV6-5 and TRBJ1-1, with a tentative D call TRBD1 (5 bases). Germline V lookup: CDR1 MNHEY, CDR2 SVGAGI. CDR3 length: 15 residues. V shed 2 bases and J shed 0 bases, with 10 bases lying between them. Here the CDR3 DNA reads TGTGCCAGCAGTTACCGGTGGGGCCTGAACACTGAAGCTTTCTTT. Its translation: CASSYRWGLNTEAFF.

V gene TRBV15 combines with J gene TRBJ2-3; D is ambiguous. V lost 5 bases to trimming and J lost 8 bases, with 11 bases between them. Germline lookup yields CDR1 LNHNV and CDR2 YYDKDF (reference sequence). There are 12 residues in the CDR3. CDR3 region: CATSAQEGTQYF. For the CDR3, the DNA is TGTGCCACCAGCGCTCAGGAAGGTACGCAGTATTTT.

The chain joins TRBV20-1 to TRBJ2-3; weak D call: TRBD2 (5 bases). The CDR3 contains 17 residues. Trimming cost V 3 bases and J 1 base, with 20 bases left between them. The germline gives CDR1 DFQATT, CDR2 SNEGSKA (reference sequence). For the CDR3, the DNA is TGCAGTGCTAGCCCCACTAGGAGCGCTGTCGGCACAGATACGCAGTATTTT. Protein product: CSASPTRSAVGTDTQYF.

The chain uses TRBV20-1 and TRBJ2-5, with no clear D. In germline, CDR1 is DFQATT, CDR2 SNEGSKA (reference sequence). The CDR3 covers 14 residues. Trimming left V 3 bases short and J 5 bases short, with 16 bases between. The chain's CDR3 is CSASAYPMGETQYF. The DNA for the CDR3 is TGCAGTGCTAGTGCCTACCCAATGGGGGAGACCCAGTACTTC.

This rearrangement joins TRBV5-5 to TRBJ2-4; 9 bases line up with TRBD1. This CDR3 comprises 14 residues. Germline values: CDR1 SGHKS, CDR2 YYEKEE (reference sequence). Germline trimming cut 1 base from V and 9 bases from J; bases unmatched to any gene: 5. The CDR3: CASSLWDREVIQYF. CDR3 coding DNA: TGTGCCAGCAGCTTGTGGGACAGGGAAGTCATTCAGTACTTC.

This clonotype occurred a few times. V gene TRBV20-1 combines with J gene TRBJ2-3; 10 bases agree with TRBD1. The length of the CDR3 is 16 residues. V lost 0 bases to trimming and J lost 4 bases; unmatched junction nucleotides: 7. CDR1 DFQATT and CDR2 SNEGSKA come from the germline V gene (reference sequence). CDR3: CSARDYGTGVSDTQYF. The CDR3 bases are TGCAGTGCTAGAGATTACGGGACAGGGGTCTCAGATACGCAGTATTTT.

CDR3 sequence: CSAPEGYEQYF. CDR3 nucleotides: TGCAGTGCCCCCGAAGGGTACGAGCAGTACTTC. V gene TRBV20-1 combines with J gene TRBJ2-7; D call uncertain. CDR3 length: 11 amino acids. Germline V gene sequence: CDR1 DFQATT, CDR2 SNEGSKA (reference sequence). Trimming removed 6 bases from V and 4 bases from J, with 10 bases in between.

This clonotype has just a few counts. The V call is TRBV12-3 or TRBV12-4, the J call TRBJ2-3, with 10 bases that match TRBD2. This CDR3 has 15 amino acids. V was pared by 3 bases and J by 4 bases, with 4 bases of the junction left unmatched. CDR3 DNA sequence: TGTGCCAGCAGTTTCCCTCTAGCGGGAGCAGATACGCAGTATTTT. Translated, it gives CASSFPLAGADTQYF.

This sequence joins TRBV20-1 and TRBJ2-3; TRBD2 matches 7 bases. The CDR3 spans 14 residues. V shed 3 bases and J 0 bases; nucleotides not matched to a gene: 3. The germline V gene encodes CDR1 DFQATT and CDR2 SNEGSKA (reference sequence). CDR3 protein: CSASGRTSTDTQYF. The CDR3 nucleotides read TGCAGTGCTAGCGGGAGGACTAGCACAGATACGCAGTATTTT.